What follows are 18 T cell receptor beta chains derived from one specimen sequenced in a study of technical replicates of blood from a handful of donors. Method: immunoSEQ multiplex PCR; TCRdb's copy keeps in-frame clones and lacks some. The sample contains about 75,000 clones, around 97% of which appear only once. The sample was T cells isolated from PBMCs. The receptors shown here come from a human donor in good health.

The J gene is TRBJ2-7, the V gene TRBV15; D is unresolved. Germline-derived CDR1 and CDR2 are LNHNV and YYDKDF (reference sequence). The germline V and J ends were trimmed by 1 base and 7 bases, with 14 bases remaining between them. The CDR3 has 14 residues. The CDR3 DNA is TGTGCCACCAGCAGAGCCAACGGTGTCGGGGAGCAGTACTTC. It is translated as CATSRANGVGEQYF.

This chain joins TRBV5-1 and TRBJ2-3; 9 positions match TRBD1. The germline V gene has CDR1 SGHRS and CDR2 YFSETQ. The CDR3 sequence is 14 residues long. V was clipped by 7 bases and J by 2 bases; unmatched bases: 5. The DNA for the CDR3 is TGCGCCAGCGGGGGACAGGGATCCACAGATACGCAGTATTTT. Its translation: CASGGQGSTDTQYF.

This clone appeared a single time. This chain links TRBV7-2 with TRBJ2-5, with 10 bases matching TRBD2. The length of the CDR3 is 15 residues. V was pared by 5 bases and J by 5 bases, with 8 bases of the junction left unmatched. Germline V CDR1 and CDR2: SGHTA, FQGNSA. CDR3: CASSASSGSGETQYF. The DNA for the CDR3 is TGTGCCAGCAGCGCCTCTAGCGGGAGCGGGGAGACCCAGTACTTC. The full variable domain, completed using reference TRBV7-2 and TRBJ2-5, is GAGVSQSPSNKVTEKGKDVELRCDPISGHTALYWYRQSLGQGLEFLIYFQGNSAPDKSGLPSDRFSAERTGGSVSTLTIQRTQQEDSAVYLCASSASSGSGETQYFGPGTRLLVL.

The J gene is TRBJ2-3, the V gene TRBV6-1, with 10 nucleotides matching TRBD2. The CDR3 totals 16 residues. Trimming cost V 4 bases and J 5 bases; bases outside gene matches: 9. Germline V gives CDR1 MNHNS, CDR2 SASEGT. The chain's CDR3 is CASSVPSGGAVDTQYF. The CDR3, as DNA: TGTGCCAGCAGTGTTCCCAGCGGGGGGGCCGTAGATACGCAGTATTTT.

The rearrangement links TRBV6-6 to TRBJ1-3, with a tentative D call TRBD1 (5 bases). V lost 2 bases and J lost 4, with 9 bases in between. CDR1 and CDR2 (germline): MNHNY, SVGAGI (reference sequence). This CDR3 is 14 amino acids long. This CDR3 is CASSYGRQGNTIYF. The CDR3 region has the DNA TGTGCCAGCAGTTACGGTCGACAGGGAAACACCATATATTTT.

The chain is built from TRBV5-1 and TRBJ2-2, with 11 bases identical to TRBD2. V shed 1 base, J shed 5 bases, and the junction held 7 bases outside the gene matches. Germline V CDR1 and CDR2: SGHRS, YFSETQ. The CDR3 is 17 amino acids. This CDR3 reads CASSLKGLAGGTGELFF. CDR3 coding DNA: TGCGCCAGCAGCTTGAAAGGGCTAGCGGGGGGAACCGGGGAGCTGTTTTTT.

The V and J genes are TRBV30 and TRBJ2-2, with D possibly matching TRBD1 (6 bases). This CDR3 has 15 residues. Germline V lookup: CDR1 GTSNPN, CDR2 SVGIG (reference sequence). V was trimmed by 4 bases and J by 4 bases, leaving 16 bases between them. This CDR3 reads CAWTRTGPGTGELFF. In DNA form, the CDR3 reads TGTGCCTGGACCCGAACAGGGCCGGGCACCGGGGAGCTGTTTTTT.

The CDR3 is CASSSGTGGDEQYF. The CDR3 DNA reads as TGTGCCAGCAGTTCCGGGACAGGGGGGGACGAGCAGTACTTC. The chain uses TRBV28 and TRBJ2-7; 11 bases map to TRBD1. CDR1 and CDR2 (germline): MDHEN, SYDVKM. The CDR3 sequence is 14 residues long. V dropped 4 bases and J dropped 5; count of bases not matched to a gene: 4.

This rearrangement joins TRBV9 to TRBJ2-7; 7 bases map to TRBD2. There are 14 residues in the CDR3. Germline CDR1 reads SGDLS; CDR2 reads YYNGEE. Unmatched junction bases numbered 12, after V lost 5 bases and J lost 7 bases. The CDR3 sequence is CASSDTGRGGEQYF. DNA for the CDR3: TGTGCCAGCAGTGACACCGGGCGCGGGGGTGAGCAGTACTTC.

The chain joins TRBV7-9 to TRBJ1-3; TRBD1 matches 8 bases. V dropped 5 bases and J dropped 0; count of bases not matched to a gene: 9. Looked up from germline, CDR1 is SEHNR and CDR2 is FQNEAQ (reference sequence). This CDR3 comprises 17 residues. The CDR3 loop reads CASSPAGTGYSGNTIYF. The CDR3 DNA reads as TGTGCCAGCAGCCCAGCCGGGACAGGCTACTCTGGAAACACCATATATTTT.

CDR3 bases: TGTGCCTGGAGTGTACTCGACAAATCACCCCTCCACTTT. Residues: CAWSVLDKSPLHF. The rearrangement links TRBV30 to TRBJ1-6; no firm D call. V lost 0 bases and J 10 bases, leaving 10 bases between the germline ends. This CDR3 is 13 amino acids long. Germline CDR1 GTSNPN, CDR2 SVGIG (reference sequence).

The rearrangement joins TRBV10-3 to TRBJ1-5; D is possibly TRBD1 (6 bases). Germline V lookup: CDR1 ENHRY, CDR2 SYGVKD. The CDR3 is made up of 13 amino acids. Trimming removed 5 bases at V and 5 bases at J, with 10 bases between. This chain's CDR3 is CAISSAGDQPQHF. As DNA, the CDR3 is TGTGCCATCAGTTCCGCAGGGGATCAGCCCCAGCATTTT.

The chain employs TRBV28 and TRBJ2-1, with TRBD1 as a possible D gene (6 bases). The CDR3 sequence is 18 residues long. CDR1 is MDHEN, CDR2 SYDVKM, per germline. Trimming left V 6 bases short and J 8 bases short, with 29 bases between. The CDR3 is CASSLNSQQGRVDDEQFF. CDR3 DNA sequence: TGTGCCAGCAGCCTAAATTCACAACAGGGAAGGGTAGACGATGAGCAGTTCTTC.

This clone was observed once. V usage is TRBV28 and J usage is TRBJ2-7; possibly TRBD1 for D (5 bases). The germline V gene has CDR1 MDHEN and CDR2 SYDVKM. The CDR3 spans 14 residues. V lost 5 bases and J 3 bases, leaving 14 bases between the germline ends. DNA for the CDR3: TGTGCCAGCAGTCCGCTATCTACAGGCTACGAGCAGTACTTC. Encoded protein: CASSPLSTGYEQYF.

This chain connects TRBV20-1 to TRBJ2-3; D possibly corresponds to TRBD2 (5 bases). CDR1 and CDR2 (germline): DFQATT, SNEGSKA (reference sequence). The V end lost 6 bases, the J end lost 6 bases, and 10 bases lay between the germline ends. This CDR3 has 11 amino acids. The CDR3 loop is CSAPIADTQYF. The CDR3 bases are TGCAGTGCCCCTATAGCGGATACGCAGTATTTT.

The chain joins TRBV5-1 to TRBJ2-2; 8 bases are shared with TRBD1. Germline-derived CDR1 and CDR2 are SGHRS and YFSETQ. CDR3 length: 16 amino acids. V lost 1 base, J lost 6 bases, and 8 bases stayed unmatched. The CDR3 nucleotides read TGCGCCAGCAGCTTGAAGCTACAGGGGGGATCCGGGGAGCTGTTTTTT. Its translation is CASSLKLQGGSGELFF.

The rearrangement uses TRBV30 and TRBJ2-7; possibly TRBD2 for D (7 bases). CDR1 is GTSNPN, CDR2 SVGIG, per germline (reference sequence). The CDR3 sequence is 13 residues long. Trimming removed 5 bases at V and 4 bases at J, with 15 bases between. In DNA form, the CDR3 reads TGTGCCTGGGGTAGGGGGACTATTTACGAGCAGTACTTC. Protein product: CAWGRGTIYEQYF.

The genes are TRBV4-1 and TRBJ1-2, with 8 nucleotides matching TRBD1. Trimming cost V 0 bases and J 5 bases; bases outside gene matches: 5. The CDR3 has 15 amino acids. Germline lookup yields CDR1 MGHRA and CDR2 YSYEKL. Here the CDR3 DNA reads TGCGCCAGCAGCCAAGAACACAGGGGGTTTTATGGCTACACCTTC. This translates into CASSQEHRGFYGYTF.